This T cell receptor (beta chain) was documented in a study of blood T cells in healthy people across ages. Per the germline V gene, CDR1 is ENHRY and CDR2 is SYGVKD. The V gene lost 8 bases and the J gene lost 13 bases, with 18 bases spanning the gap. The CDR3 is 12 residues long. A second PCR, run for roughly 7 to 12 cycles, used a sample-barcoded 5' primer plus a J-beta primer mix. MiXCR was run by TCRdb on the 5' RACE reads, yielding one entry per CDR3 protein. Among around 1.5 million distinct CDR3 sequences listed, approximately 59% were seen once. The receptor was isolated from a man aged 18 to 29 in good health. The V call is TRBV10-3, the J call TRBJ2-4; D is possibly TRBD1 (8 bases). Sequencing was carried out using blood. The CDR3 DNA sequence: TGTGCCATCTCCCAGGGGGCGGGGGAGCAGTACTTC. Protein product: CAISQGAGEQYF.